Each of the 9 T cell receptor beta chains below was sequenced from the same sample in a study of blood T cell repertoires in COVID-19. The table came from immunoSEQ multiplex PCR; TCRdb's copy has only in-frame clones and leaves some out. The data hold 490,000 or so clones, with approximately 90% observed a single time. Sequenced material: PBMCs or T cells enriched from blood (not recorded which). All receptors derive from a woman aged 55 to 70 who had recovered from COVID-19.

The chain couples TRBV5-4 to TRBJ1-1; the D is unclear. Deletions cut 2 bases from V and 7 bases from J, with 9 bases between. The CDR3 runs to 12 residues. Germline lookup yields CDR1 SGHNT and CDR2 YYREEE (reference sequence). The CDR3 sequence: CASSFGNREAFF. In DNA form, the CDR3 reads TGTGCCAGCAGCTTCGGGAACCGTGAAGCTTTCTTT.

The rearrangement links TRBV7-2 to TRBJ2-2, with 7 bases that match TRBD1. V lost 4 bases to trimming and J lost 0 bases; unmatched junction nucleotides: 5. CDR1 SGHTA and CDR2 FQGNSA come from the germline V gene. This CDR3 has 16 residues. DNA for the CDR3: TGTGCCAGCAGCTCGGGACAGAACGCGAACACCGGGGAGCTGTTTTTT. As protein: CASSSGQNANTGELFF.

This rearrangement joins TRBV12-3 or TRBV12-4 to TRBJ1-2; TRBD1 agrees at 9 bases. Unmatched junction bases numbered 3, after V lost 3 bases and J lost 7 bases. The CDR3 sequence is 13 residues long. The CDR3 here is CASSFTGGGGYTF. CDR3 nucleotide sequence: TGTGCCAGCAGTTTTACAGGGGGCGGTGGCTACACCTTC.

This chain connects TRBV21-1 to TRBJ1-5. TRBV21-1 counts as a pseudogene. The CDR3 has 18 residues. The CDR3 spells CASSKGRADIYSNQPQHF. The CDR3 nucleotides are TGTGCCAGCAGCAAAGGGCGGGCAGACATTTATAGCAATCAGCCCCAGCATTTT.

The V and J genes are TRBV5-4 and TRBJ2-1; TRBD1 matches at 10 bases. Losses at the gene ends were 3 bases for V and 8 bases for J; bases not matched to a gene: 5. The CDR3 extends over 14 amino acids. The germline V gene encodes CDR1 SGHNT and CDR2 YYREEE (reference sequence). The CDR3 is CASSSSTGGYEQFF. The CDR3 DNA reads as TGTGCCAGCAGCTCTTCGACAGGGGGCTATGAGCAGTTCTTC.

This chain uses TRBV5-1 with TRBJ1-1; 8 bases are a match to TRBD1. This CDR3 spans 15 amino acids. Germline V gene data show CDR1 as SGHRS and CDR2 as YFSETQ. J gave up 3 bases and V 7 bases, and 11 bases lay outside the gene matches. The CDR3 protein is CASCETGVQYTEAFF. The CDR3 DNA reads TGCGCCAGCTGTGAGACAGGGGTGCAGTACACTGAAGCTTTCTTT.

V is TRBV4-2 and J is TRBJ2-3, with D possibly being TRBD2 (6 bases). Germline CDR1 and CDR2: LGHNA and YNFKEQ. The CDR3 loop spans 16 amino acids. V was pared by 0 bases and J by 0 bases, with 10 bases between. CDR3 DNA: TGTGCCAGCAGCCAAGATGGGAGCGGGAGCACAGATACGCAGTATTTT. This sequence encodes CASSQDGSGSTDTQYF.

The rearrangement uses TRBV20-1 and TRBJ1-2; D gene ambiguous. Trimming pared 3 bases from V and 3 bases from J, leaving 14 bases between. The CDR3 is made up of 14 amino acids. The germline CDR1 and CDR2 sequences are DFQATT and SNEGSKA (reference sequence). CDR3: CSASQPGKDYGYTF. The CDR3 DNA is TGCAGTGCTAGTCAGCCGGGGAAAGACTATGGCTACACCTTC.

The V call is TRBV2, the J call TRBJ1-6, with no clear D. The CDR3 sequence is 13 residues long. The germline V gene encodes CDR1 SNHLY and CDR2 FYNNEI. The V end was cut by 6 bases, the J end by 7 bases, with 10 bases between. The CDR3 protein is CASREVPNSPLHF. CDR3 bases: TGTGCCAGCAGAGAGGTCCCAAATTCACCCCTCCACTTT.